This is a list of T cell receptor beta chains from one sample in a study of blood T cell repertoires in COVID-19. Using immunoSEQ multiplex PCR, the repertoire was profiled, and TCRdb retains in-frame clones only, with some absent. The repertoire holds some 270,000 clones, around nine tenths seen once, with more than 0.75% in the top ten. Sequencing was carried out using peripheral blood. These receptors were collected from a man aged 25 to 40 with acute or convalescent COVID-19. The CDR3 runs from the conserved cysteine through the conserved F or W. D genes are given only for firm matches. Clone size is shown for a subset of rows, as once, few, many or a class of expanded clone.

V: TRBV5-1
D: TRBD1
J: TRBJ2-2
size: .
CDR3: CASSVTGPFTGELFF
DNA: TGCGCCAGCAGCGTGACAGGGCCCTTCACCGGGGAGCTGTTTTTT

V: TRBV25-1
D: TRBD1
J: TRBJ1-1
size: .
CDR3: CAGDRGTEAFF
DNA: TGTGCCGGGGACAGGGGCACTGAAGCTTTCTTT

V: TRBV3-1/TRBV3-2
D: TRBD2
J: TRBJ2-5
size: .
CDR3: CASSQDRLSGGRETQYF
DNA: TGTGCCAGCAGCCAAGATCGCTTAAGCGGGGGGCGGGAGACCCAGTACTTC

V: TRBV7-2
D: .
J: TRBJ2-1
size: .
CDR3: CASSLLLGGNEQFF
DNA: TGTGCCAGCAGCTTATTATTAGGGGGCAATGAGCAGTTCTTC

V: TRBV3-1/TRBV3-2
D: .
J: TRBJ1-5
size: .
CDR3: CASSQGAGAGQPQHF
DNA: TGTGCCAGCAGCCAAGGTGCGGGGGCCGGACAGCCCCAGCATTTT

V: TRBV2
D: TRBD1
J: TRBJ1-5
size: .
CDR3: CATGTGGYQPQHF
DNA: TGTGCCACCGGGACAGGGGGTTATCAGCCCCAGCATTTT

V: TRBV15
D: TRBD1
J: TRBJ2-1
size: .
CDR3: CATSRDYDRGIVF
DNA: TGTGCCACCAGCAGAGATTACGACAGGGGAATTGTCTTC

V: TRBV18
D: .
J: TRBJ2-7
size: .
CDR3: CASSPTANYEQYF
DNA: TGTGCCAGCTCACCGACAGCTAATTACGAGCAGTACTTC

V: TRBV6-6
D: .
J: TRBJ2-6
size: .
CDR3: CASTFWGDGANVLTF
DNA: TGTGCCAGCACCTTTTGGGGGGACGGGGCCAACGTCCTGACTTTC

V: TRBV19
D: .
J: TRBJ1-4
size: .
CDR3: CASTPTFQGLLGLFF
DNA: TGTGCCAGTACGCCCACGTTTCAGGGACTACTAGGACTGTTTTTT

V: TRBV6-5
D: .
J: TRBJ2-1
size: .
CDR3: CASSPRGYNEQFF
DNA: TGTGCCAGCAGCCCCAGGGGTTACAATGAGCAGTTCTTC

V: TRBV25-1
D: .
J: TRBJ2-7
size: once
CDR3: CASSEQVRNILHF
DNA: TGTGCCAGCAGTGAACAGGTCAGGAACATTCTCCACTTC

V: TRBV10-3
D: TRBD1
J: TRBJ1-5
size: .
CDR3: CAINEGGLSNQPQHF
DNA: TGTGCCATCAACGAAGGGGGCCTTAGCAATCAGCCCCAGCATTTT

V: TRBV6-2/TRBV6-3
D: TRBD2
J: TRBJ2-1
size: .
CDR3: CASSGIGRGSSYNEQFF
DNA: TGTGCCAGCAGTGGCATAGGCCGCGGGAGCTCCTACAATGAGCAGTTCTTC

V: TRBV6-2/TRBV6-3
D: .
J: TRBJ1-1
size: .
CDR3: CASIPHYANTEAFF
DNA: TGTGCCAGCATCCCCCACTACGCAAACACTGAAGCTTTCTTT

V: TRBV10-3
D: .
J: TRBJ2-3
size: .
CDR3: CATGGQDTDTQYF
DNA: TGTGCCACAGGGGGGCAGGACACAGATACGCAGTATTTT

V: TRBV10-1
D: .
J: TRBJ1-2
size: .
CDR3: CASSESGFYGYTF
DNA: TGCGCCAGCAGTGAATCGGGGTTCTATGGCTACACCTTC

V: TRBV21-1
D: .
J: TRBJ2-7
size: .
CDR3: CASSFLGSPSLTYEQYF
DNA: TGTGCCAGCAGCTTTCTCGGGTCCCCTTCCCTTACCTACGAGCAGTACTTC

V: TRBV6-5
D: .
J: TRBJ1-2
size: .
CDR3: CASSTGREVYGYTF
DNA: TGTGCCAGCAGTACAGGCAGGGAGGTCTATGGCTACACCTTC

V: TRBV4-2
D: .
J: TRBJ2-1
size: .
CDR3: CASSQDRHEQFF
DNA: TGTGCCAGCAGCCAAGATCGTCATGAGCAGTTCTTC

V: TRBV15
D: TRBD1
J: TRBJ2-1
size: .
CDR3: CATSGRGSSYNEQFF
DNA: TGTGCCACCAGCGGCAGGGGGTCTTCCTACAATGAGCAGTTCTTC

V: TRBV7-2
D: TRBD2
J: TRBJ2-7
size: .
CDR3: CASSLFRLAGGEQYF
DNA: TGTGCCAGCAGCTTATTTCGTCTAGCGGGGGGCGAGCAGTACTTC

V: TRBV19
D: .
J: TRBJ1-5
size: .
CDR3: CASSVNNQPQHF
DNA: TGTGCCAGTAGTGTAAACAATCAGCCCCAGCATTTT

V: TRBV18
D: .
J: TRBJ2-3
size: .
CDR3: CASSPQSTDTQYF
DNA: TGTGCCAGCTCACCTCAAAGCACAGATACGCAGTATTTT

V: TRBV7-9
D: .
J: TRBJ1-2
size: medium-sized
CDR3: CASSLGPGTLYGYTF
DNA: TGTGCCAGCAGCCTAGGCCCTGGGACACTCTATGGCTACACCTTC

V: TRBV3-1/TRBV3-2
D: TRBD2
J: TRBJ2-5
size: .
CDR3: CASSQGRTSGGHETQYF
DNA: TGTGCCAGCAGCCAGGGAAGGACTAGCGGGGGTCACGAGACCCAGTACTTC

V: TRBV24-1
D: .
J: TRBJ1-1
size: once
CDR3: CATSDPRRGSTEAFF
DNA: TGTGCCACCAGTGACCCTAGGAGGGGATCCACTGAAGCTTTCTTT

V: TRBV4-2
D: .
J: TRBJ2-1
size: .
CDR3: CASSQERRDEQFF
DNA: TGTGCCAGCAGCCAAGAACGGCGGGATGAGCAGTTCTTC

V: TRBV18
D: .
J: TRBJ2-1
size: .
CDR3: CASSLALGGGEQFF
DNA: TGTGCCAGCTCACTGGCCCTAGGGGGTGGTGAGCAGTTCTTC

V: TRBV12-3/TRBV12-4
D: TRBD2
J: TRBJ2-3
size: .
CDR3: CASRGGSTDTQYF
DNA: TGTGCCAGCAGGGGAGGGAGCACAGATACGCAGTATTTT

V: TRBV28
D: .
J: TRBJ2-4
size: .
CDR3: CASTKLGNSGLNIQYF
DNA: TGTGCCAGCACCAAGTTGGGGAATAGCGGCTTAAACATTCAGTACTTC

V: TRBV2
D: TRBD1
J: TRBJ1-2
size: .
CDR3: CASSERGQGADTYGYTF
DNA: TGTGCCAGCAGTGAAAGGGGACAGGGGGCGGATACCTATGGCTACACCTTC